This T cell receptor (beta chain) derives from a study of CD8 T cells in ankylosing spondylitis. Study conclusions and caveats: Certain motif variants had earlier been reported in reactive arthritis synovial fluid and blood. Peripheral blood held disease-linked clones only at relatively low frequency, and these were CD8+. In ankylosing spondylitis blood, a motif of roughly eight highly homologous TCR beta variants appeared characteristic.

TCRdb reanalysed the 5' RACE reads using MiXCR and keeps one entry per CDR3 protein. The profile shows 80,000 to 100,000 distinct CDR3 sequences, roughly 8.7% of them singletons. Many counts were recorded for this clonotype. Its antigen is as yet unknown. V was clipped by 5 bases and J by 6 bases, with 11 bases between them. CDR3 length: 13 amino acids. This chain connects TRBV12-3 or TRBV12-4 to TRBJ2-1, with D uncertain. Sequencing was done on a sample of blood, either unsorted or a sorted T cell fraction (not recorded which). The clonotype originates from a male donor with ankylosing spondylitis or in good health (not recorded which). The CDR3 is CASSVTYTNEQFF. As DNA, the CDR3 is TGTGCCAGCAGTGTCACGTACACCAATGAGCAGTTCTTC.